These T cell receptor beta chains were read from a single sample in a study of Tregs in tolerant kidney transplant recipients. These receptors have no identified antigens. TCRdb keeps only in-frame clones here, not all; method: immunoSEQ multiplex PCR. Among roughly 10,000 clones, around 90% were seen once, and the ten largest hold 4.5% to 7%. Here the sequenced sample was Tregs from blood cultured with allogeneic cells, taken before the transplant. The receptor set was obtained from a human patient who received a combined kidney and bone marrow transplant. The CDR3 runs from the conserved cysteine through the conserved F or W. A D gene is named only where the DNA matches it firmly. Expanded clones get a size class; other rows say once, few or many, or leave the size out.

D	size	V	J	DNA	CDR3
NA	NA	TRBV7-2	TRBJ1-5	TGTGCCAGCAGCTTAGAGAGTAGTTTCGGTTATAGCAATCAGCCCCAGCATTTT	CASSLESSFGYSNQPQHF
NA	NA	TRBV11-2	TRBJ1-1	TGTGCCAGCAGCCGGGGGAACACTGAAGCTTTCTTT	CASSRGNTEAFF
NA	NA	TRBV5-6	TRBJ2-3	TGTGCCAGCAGCCTGCCCCCCGGGAGCACAGATACGCAGTATTTT	CASSLPPGSTDTQYF
TRBD1	NA	TRBV4-1	TRBJ2-7	TGCGCCAGCAGCCGGGACAGGGGTTCCTACGAGCAGTACTTC	CASSRDRGSYEQYF
NA	NA	TRBV7-8	TRBJ1-2	TGTGCCAGCAGCTTCAACACACTGAACTATGGCTACACCTTC	CASSFNTLNYGYTF
NA	NA	TRBV4-3	TRBJ2-1	TGCGCCAGCAGCCAAGTGCAGGGAGATTACAATGAGCAGTTCTTC	CASSQVQGDYNEQFF
NA	once	TRBV7-9	TRBJ1-2	TGTGCCAGCAGCCCCTACGGGGTCGGCTACACCTTC	CASSPYGVGYTF
NA	NA	TRBV7-2	TRBJ1-2	TGTGCCAGCAGCCCCTCTTCCCCTCGGGCAGGGCGCGGCTACACCTTC	CASSPSSPRAGRGYTF
TRBD1	NA	TRBV6-5	TRBJ1-6	TGTGCCAGCAGTTCGGGAGGGGGCGGGTCACCCCTCCACTTT	CASSSGGGGSPLHF
NA	NA	TRBV20-1	TRBJ1-3	TGCAGTGCCGCGACCCGGGGGACCATATATTTT	CSAATRGTIYF
NA	NA	TRBV9	TRBJ1-2	TGTGCCAGCAGGGGGTCCGCTTATGGCTACACCTTC	CASRGSAYGYTF
TRBD1	NA	TRBV28	TRBJ1-1	TGTGCCAGCCCCGGGACAGGGGGATTGAGGACTGAAGCTTTCTTT	CASPGTGGLRTEAFF
NA	NA	TRBV5-5	TRBJ1-2	TGTGCCAGCAGCATTTTGGGGTCGACGGATCGTGGCTACACCTTC	CASSILGSTDRGYTF
NA	NA	TRBV11-2	TRBJ1-2	TGTGCCAGCAGCAGGCTCTATGGCTACACCTTC	CASSRLYGYTF
TRBD2	NA	TRBV28	TRBJ2-1	TGTGCCAGCAGTTTATTGGCTAGCGGGGCCCCCAATGAGCAGTTCTTC	CASSLLASGAPNEQFF
NA	NA	TRBV2	TRBJ2-1	TGTGCCAGCAAGGACAGACACAATGAGCAGTTCTTC	CASKDRHNEQFF
NA	NA	TRBV30	TRBJ1-3	TGTGCCTGGAGTGGTGAAGGGTACAGTATGGGAAACACCATATATTTT	CAWSGEGYSMGNTIYF
NA	NA	TRBV18	TRBJ2-6	TGTGCCAGCTCACCACCGGGTAACTCTGGGGCCAACGTCCTGACTTTC	CASSPPGNSGANVLTF
NA	NA	TRBV28	TRBJ1-5	TGTGCCAGCATCAGCTATAGCAATCAGCCCCAGCATTTT	CASISYSNQPQHF
NA	NA	TRBV18	TRBJ2-1	TGTGCCAGCTCTCGCCCAGGGGATTCCTACAATGAGCAGTTCTTC	CASSRPGDSYNEQFF
NA	NA	TRBV7-2	TRBJ2-7	TGTGCCAGCAGCTTAATGGGACCCTACGAGCAGTACTTC	CASSLMGPYEQYF
NA	NA	TRBV19	TRBJ1-6	TGTGCCAGTACGGCTTCGACCCGATCACCCCTCCACTTT	CASTASTRSPLHF
TRBD1	NA	TRBV5-8	TRBJ2-5	TGTGCCAGCAGCTTCGGGACAGTACAACAAGAGACCCAGTACTTC	CASSFGTVQQETQYF
NA	NA	TRBV4-2	TRBJ2-1	TGTGCCAGCAGCCAAGCTTTGCTAGATGGGTATGAGCAGTTCTTC	CASSQALLDGYEQFF
TRBD1	NA	TRBV28	TRBJ1-2	TGTGCCAGCGATACCTCTATGGACAGGGGGTATGGTGGCTACACCTTC	CASDTSMDRGYGGYTF
NA	NA	TRBV14	TRBJ2-7	TGTGCCAGCAGCGTAGTAAGGGCCTCCTACGAGCAGTACTTC	CASSVVRASYEQYF
NA	NA	TRBV5-4	TRBJ1-1	TGTGCCAGCAGCTTGAACACTGAAGCTTTCTTT	CASSLNTEAFF
TRBD2	few	TRBV30	TRBJ2-3	TGTGCCTGGAGTGACGGGACTAGCGGCACAGATACGCAGTATTTT	CAWSDGTSGTDTQYF
NA	NA	TRBV15	TRBJ1-2	TGTGCCACCAGCCCGGAGGATGGAAGCTATGGCTATGGCTACACCTTC	CATSPEDGSYGYGYTF
NA	NA	TRBV9	TRBJ2-5	TGTGCCAGCAGCCAAGGGACTGATGTATGGGAGACCCAGTACTTC	CASSQGTDVWETQYF
NA	NA	TRBV2	TRBJ2-6	TGTGCCAGCAGTGAGTTCACCGCCAGCTCTGGGGCCAACGTCCTGACTTTC	CASSEFTASSGANVLTF
NA	NA	TRBV19	TRBJ1-5	TGTGCCAGTAGTATAGTGGGGTGGGGGAGTCATCCCCAGCATTTT	CASSIVGWGSHPQHF
NA	once	TRBV6-5	TRBJ1-1	TGTGCCAGCACCCCCGGGTTTTCTCCGGGTGCTGAAGCTTTCTTT	CASTPGFSPGAEAFF
NA	NA	TRBV4-2	TRBJ1-6	TGTGCCAGCAGCCAATACAGGGTATCCTATAATTCACCCCTCCACTTT	CASSQYRVSYNSPLHF
NA	once	TRBV2	TRBJ1-1	TGTGCCAGCGGGGAGAACACTGAAGCTTTCTTT	CASGENTEAFF
NA	large	TRBV5-8	TRBJ1-2	TGTGCCAGCAGCTTTCGGGGTTATGGCTACACCTTC	CASSFRGYGYTF
NA	NA	TRBV2	TRBJ2-5	TGTGCCAGCGCCGCGAATCGTCAGACCCAGTACTTC	CASAANRQTQYF
NA	once	TRBV6-6	TRBJ2-1	TGTGCCAGCAGTTACTCGACTTTAGGACTGGCTAGTCAGCAGTTCTTC	CASSYSTLGLASQQFF
TRBD2	NA	TRBV29-1	TRBJ2-5	TGCAGCGTTGTCCCGGGAGGGGGAGAGACCCAGTACTTC	CSVVPGGGETQYF
NA	NA	TRBV7-2	TRBJ1-6	TGTGCCAGCAGCTTAGGCCCGGTCAGCTCCTATAATTCACCCCTCCACTTT	CASSLGPVSSYNSPLHF
NA	NA	TRBV30	TRBJ2-5	TGTGCCTGGAGTGTAGGTACAGGGCACCAAGAGACCCAGTACTTC	CAWSVGTGHQETQYF
TRBD2	NA	TRBV4-2	TRBJ2-1	TGTGCCAGCAGCCAAAGACCAAGCGGGGGGGCCTCCTACAATGAGCAGTTCTTC	CASSQRPSGGASYNEQFF
TRBD1	NA	TRBV7-2	TRBJ1-2	TGTGCCAGCAGTCTCACTGACAGGGACAGTGGCTACACCTTC	CASSLTDRDSGYTF
NA	NA	TRBV2	TRBJ2-7	TGTGCCAGCAGTGTTCAAGGGTACGAGCAGTACTTC	CASSVQGYEQYF
NA	NA	TRBV6-5	TRBJ2-7	TGTGCCAGCAGTCCACCAGGGGGGTACGAGCAGTACTTC	CASSPPGGYEQYF
NA	NA	TRBV11-1	TRBJ1-1	TGTGCCAGCAGCTTACGTCGGATAGTCTTGTTGAACACTGAAGCTTTCTTT	CASSLRRIVLLNTEAFF
TRBD2	few	TRBV11-1	TRBJ2-1	TGTGCCAGCAGCTTATCACTAGCGGGGAACTACAATGAGCAGTTCTTC	CASSLSLAGNYNEQFF
NA	NA	TRBV11-3	TRBJ2-2	TGTGCCAGCACCCTCAGGGGGGCCGCCAACACCGGGGAGCTGTTTTTT	CASTLRGAANTGELFF
NA	few	TRBV19	TRBJ1-1	TGTGCCAGTAGGGTGGTGCTGAACACTGAAGCTTTCTTT	CASRVVLNTEAFF
NA	NA	TRBV5-6	TRBJ2-7	TGTGCCAGCAGCCTGATCGGACAGATCTCCTACGAGCAGTACTTC	CASSLIGQISYEQYF
NA	NA	TRBV7-2	TRBJ1-2	TGTGCCAGCAGCTTAGTGGGGGCAGGGGTACATGGCTACACCTTC	CASSLVGAGVHGYTF